This passage covers 25 T cell receptor beta chains from one sample sequenced in a study of blood T cell repertoires in COVID-19. Some clones are missing from TCRdb's copy, which holds only in-frame ones; the method was immunoSEQ multiplex PCR. The data show a few hundred thousand clones, approximately 85% seen once. Specimen: PBMCs or T cells enriched from blood (not recorded which). These receptors all stem from a man aged 25 to 45 who had recovered from COVID-19.

This chain joins TRBV5-6 and TRBJ2-3; TRBD2 matches 9 bases. Germline V gives CDR1 SGHDT, CDR2 YYEEEE. The CDR3 runs 17 residues. Trimming removed 4 bases from V and 3 bases from J; junction bases left unmatched: 12. CDR3 protein: CASSPLSAGGRTDTQYF. The CDR3 coding sequence is TGTGCCAGCAGCCCCCTCTCCGCGGGGGGGCGAACAGATACGCAGTATTTT.

The rearrangement links TRBV21-1 to TRBJ1-1. TRBV21-1 is a pseudogene. There are 14 residues in the CDR3. The CDR3 sequence is CASSEWGGCTEAFF. CDR3 bases: TGTGCCAGCAGCGAATGGGGGGGTTGCACTGAAGCTTTCTTT.

The chain has TRBV29-1 and TRBJ1-1; perhaps TRBD1 as D (5 bases). Germline V gene lookup returns CDR1 SQVTM and CDR2 ANQGSEA. Trimming left V 6 bases short and J 0 bases short, with 14 bases between. There are 14 residues in the CDR3. CDR3 region: CSVWFGQVNTEAFF. The DNA of the CDR3 is TGCAGCGTATGGTTCGGACAAGTGAACACTGAAGCTTTCTTT.

This sequence joins TRBV9 and TRBJ2-4, with TRBD1 as a possible D gene (5 bases). CDR3 size: 13 residues. The germline V gene encodes CDR1 SGDLS and CDR2 YYNGEE. V was trimmed by 0 bases and J by 9 bases, leaving 10 bases between them. The DNA of the CDR3 is TGTGCCAGCAGCGTAGTAGGGGTGGGCATTCAGTACTTC. Translated, it gives CASSVVGVGIQYF.

Notes on this clone: One end of the junction varies from germline; a read error may be responsible. The chain uses TRBV4-1 and TRBJ2-4, with D possibly being TRBD2 (5 bases). Germline assignment: CDR1 MGHRA and CDR2 YSYEKL. The CDR3 has 16 residues. DNA of the CDR3: TGCGCCAGCACCCAAACGGGGTTCGCTGCGGAAAACATTCAGTACTTC. This gives the protein CASTQTGFAAENIQYF.

As for this clone: One junction end does not reproduce the germline sequence, and a read error may be involved. The gene calls are TRBV5-6 and TRBJ2-7; 12 bases align to TRBD2. CDR1 SGHDT and CDR2 YYEEEE come from the germline V gene. The CDR3 contains 12 residues. For the CDR3, the DNA is TGTGCCAGCAGCCCTAGACTAGCGGGGGCCCTCTTC. Its protein product is CASSPRLAGALF.

This clone has more than one count but fewer than ten. V and J are TRBV10-3 and TRBJ2-1, with 9 bases lining up with TRBD1. V trimming: 4 bases; J trimming: 8 bases; junction bases outside the gene matches: 9. Germline loops: CDR1 ENHRY, CDR2 SYGVKD. The CDR3 length is 15 residues. CDR3 nucleotide sequence: TGTGCCATCAGTGGCCGGACAGGGGAGGTGGATGAGCAGTTCTTC. This sequence encodes CAISGRTGEVDEQFF.

This clone has a count of ten or more. The chain joins TRBV10-3 to TRBJ1-2; 8 bases match TRBD1. Germline CDR1 reads ENHRY; CDR2 reads SYGVKD. The CDR3 contains 16 residues. The junction had 7 bases not matched to a gene; V was cut back by 3 bases and J by 1 base. The CDR3 DNA reads as TGTGCCATCAGTGATCCGTCAGGGGGCGATAACTATGGCTACACCTTC. Residues: CAISDPSGGDNYGYTF.

V and J are TRBV12-5 and TRBJ1-6, with D unresolved. This CDR3 is built from 12 residues. Trimming left V 2 bases short and J 8 bases short, with 4 bases between. Germline loops: CDR1 LGHNT, CDR2 FRNRAP. DNA for the CDR3: TGTGCTAGTGGTTTGATCGATTCACCCCTCCACTTT. Translating it yields CASGLIDSPLHF.

The gene calls are TRBV7-2 and TRBJ2-3; 7 bases fit TRBD1. Per germline, CDR1 SGHTA and CDR2 FQGNSA. With 3 bases clipped from V and 5 bases from J, the junction kept 2 bases outside the gene matches. CDR3 length: 13 amino acids. The CDR3 sequence: CASSLTGLDTQYF. The CDR3 DNA reads as TGTGCCAGCAGCTTGACAGGGTTAGATACGCAGTATTTT. Looking up the rest from reference TRBV7-2 and TRBJ2-3 gives the full variable domain: GAGVSQSPSNKVTEKGKDVELRCDPISGHTALYWYRQSLGQGLEFLIYFQGNSAPDKSGLPSDRFSAERTGGSVSTLTIQRTQQEDSAVYLCASSLTGLDTQYFGPGTRLTVL.

This chain links TRBV2 with TRBJ1-2; D ambiguous. This CDR3 is 12 amino acids long. Germline values: CDR1 SNHLY, CDR2 FYNNEI. V shed 3 bases and J shed 8 bases, with 10 bases lying between them. The CDR3 DNA reads TGTGCCAGCAGTGAGGACTTATCCGGCTACACCTTC. It yields the protein CASSEDLSGYTF.

The chain couples TRBV14 to TRBJ1-1; D gene uncertain. The germline CDR1 and CDR2 sequences are SGHDN and FVKESK. V was cut by 1 base and J by 11 bases, with 14 bases left in between. The CDR3 runs to 13 residues. Here the CDR3 DNA reads TGTGCCAGCAGCCAAGTAGAGGGTTTGGGTGCTTTCTTT. Its translation: CASSQVEGLGAFF.

V and J are TRBV18 and TRBJ1-1, with 9 nucleotides matching TRBD1. CDR1 and CDR2 from the germline V gene are KGHSH and LQKENI. The V segment lost 4 bases and the J segment 1 base; nucleotides outside the gene matches: 1. The CDR3 has 14 amino acids. The CDR3 here is CASSQDRGNTEAFF. CDR3 nucleotides: TGTGCCAGCTCACAGGACAGGGGGAACACTGAAGCTTTCTTT.

The genes are TRBV4-3 and TRBJ1-6; D ambiguous. Germline V CDR1 and CDR2: LGHNA, YSLEER. Trimming left V 0 bases short and J 7 bases short, with 16 bases between. The CDR3 totals 17 residues. The CDR3 nucleotides are TGCGCCAGCAGCCAAGATGGTCCGGGAACCTCAAATTCACCCCTCCACTTT. Its protein is CASSQDGPGTSNSPLHF.

This rearrangement joins TRBV9 to TRBJ1-2, with TRBD1 matching 10 bases. The V gene's germline CDR1 is SGDLS and CDR2 YYNGEE. The CDR3 has 13 residues. V gave up 4 bases and J gave up 7 bases; unmatched junction bases: 4. The CDR3 DNA sequence: TGTGCCAGCAGCTTGACAGGGGGCCTTGGCTACACCTTC. This sequence encodes CASSLTGGLGYTF.

Written as DNA, the CDR3 is TGTGCCAGCAGTGAAGCTTGGGCCTATGGCTACACCTTC. This codes for CASSEAWAYGYTF. The chain carries TRBV2 and TRBJ1-2; no definite D call. The V gene's germline CDR1 is SNHLY and CDR2 FYNNEI. The CDR3 consists of 13 residues. The V end lost 0 bases, the J end lost 4 bases, and 6 bases lay between the germline ends.

The V and J genes are TRBV4-2 and TRBJ1-4; D is uncertain. With 0 bases removed from V and 4 bases from J, the gap between germline ends came to 9 bases. CDR1 and CDR2 (germline): LGHNA, YNFKEQ. The CDR3 covers 15 residues. The CDR3 spells CASSQEAGFNEKLFF. In DNA form, the CDR3 reads TGTGCCAGCAGCCAAGAAGCAGGCTTTAATGAAAAACTGTTTTTT.

J is TRBJ1-2 and V is TRBV9; D might be TRBD1 (5 bases). The CDR3 has 14 amino acids. Trimming shortened V by 5 bases and J by 4 bases, and 15 bases separated the two germline ends. The germline gives CDR1 SGDLS, CDR2 YYNGEE. CDR3: CASSAGLGPYGYTF. In DNA form, the CDR3 reads TGTGCCAGCAGTGCCGGATTGGGGCCCTATGGCTACACCTTC.

This rearrangement joins TRBV4-1 to TRBJ1-2, with 7 bases aligning to TRBD1. Losses at the gene ends were 4 bases for V and 2 bases for J; bases not matched to a gene: 1. The CDR3 runs to 13 residues. From germline, CDR1 is MGHRA and CDR2 YSYEKL. CDR3 nucleotides: TGCGCCAGCAGCCCACAGGGGAACTATGGCTACACCTTC. Encoded protein: CASSPQGNYGYTF.

The chain couples TRBV7-8 to TRBJ1-5, with TRBD1 matching 7 bases. The CDR3 runs to 14 residues. After removal of 6 bases from V and 2 bases from J, the junction contained 4 bases not matched to a gene. CDR1 and CDR2 from the germline V gene are SGHVS and FQNEAQ. The CDR3 DNA reads as TGTGCCAGCAGTCCCGGACAGGGCAATCAGCCCCAGCATTTT. Translation gives CASSPGQGNQPQHF.

The rearrangement uses TRBV5-4 and TRBJ2-5, with 7 bases aligning to TRBD1. Germline-derived CDR1 and CDR2 are SGHNT and YYREEE (reference sequence). This CDR3 comprises 15 residues. With V trimmed by 4 bases and J by 1 base, 7 bases remained unmatched. The CDR3 protein is CASSTTTGPQETQYF. DNA for the CDR3: TGTGCCAGCAGCACTACGACAGGGCCCCAAGAGACCCAGTACTTC.

The chain couples TRBV9 to TRBJ2-3, with no clear D. V was pared by 3 bases and J by 2 bases, with 16 bases between. The length of the CDR3 is 16 residues. Germline V lookup: CDR1 SGDLS, CDR2 YYNGEE. The CDR3 nucleotides read TGTGCCAGCAGCGGACGACTCAGCTCAATCACAGATACGCAGTATTTT. This sequence encodes CASSGRLSSITDTQYF.

The V call is TRBV5-1, the J call TRBJ1-2; D is uncertain. V was clipped by 0 bases and J by 3 bases, with 9 bases between them. Per the germline V gene, CDR1 is SGHRS and CDR2 is YFSETQ. This CDR3 spans 14 amino acids. As DNA, the CDR3 is TGCGCCAGCAGCTTGGGGAGGCACGACTATGGCTACACCTTC. Protein sequence: CASSLGRHDYGYTF.

This clone turned up a few times. The V call is TRBV30, the J call TRBJ1-2; tentative D call: TRBD1 (5 bases). The V end was cut by 4 bases, the J end by 7 bases, with 10 bases between. CDR1 is GTSNPN, CDR2 SVGIG, per germline (reference sequence). This CDR3 spans 11 amino acids. The CDR3 here is CAWTGWRGYTF. As DNA, the CDR3 is TGTGCCTGGACAGGGTGGCGTGGCTACACCTTC.

CDR3 in amino acids: CASSPQRNYEQYF. CDR3 DNA: TGTGCCAGTAGTCCACAGAGAAATTACGAGCAGTACTTC. The genes are TRBV19 and TRBJ2-7; the D is unclear. CDR3 length equals 13 residues. In germline, CDR1 is LNHDA, CDR2 SQIVND (reference sequence). V dropped 5 bases and J dropped 4 bases, with 12 bases sitting between them.